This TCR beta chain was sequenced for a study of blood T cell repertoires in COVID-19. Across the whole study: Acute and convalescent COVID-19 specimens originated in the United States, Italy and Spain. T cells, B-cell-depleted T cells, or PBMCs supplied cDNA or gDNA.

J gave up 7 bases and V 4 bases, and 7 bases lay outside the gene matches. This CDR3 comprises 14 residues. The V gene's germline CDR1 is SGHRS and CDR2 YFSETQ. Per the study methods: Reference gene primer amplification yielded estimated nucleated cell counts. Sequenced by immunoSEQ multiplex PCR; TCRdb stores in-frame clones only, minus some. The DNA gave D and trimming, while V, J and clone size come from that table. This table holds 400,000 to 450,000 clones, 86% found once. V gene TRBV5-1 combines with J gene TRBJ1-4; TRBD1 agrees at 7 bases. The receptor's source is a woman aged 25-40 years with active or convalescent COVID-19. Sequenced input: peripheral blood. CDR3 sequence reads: CASSPTGRGEKLFF. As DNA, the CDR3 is TGCGCCAGCAGCCCGACAGGGCGGGGTGAAAAACTGTTTTTT.